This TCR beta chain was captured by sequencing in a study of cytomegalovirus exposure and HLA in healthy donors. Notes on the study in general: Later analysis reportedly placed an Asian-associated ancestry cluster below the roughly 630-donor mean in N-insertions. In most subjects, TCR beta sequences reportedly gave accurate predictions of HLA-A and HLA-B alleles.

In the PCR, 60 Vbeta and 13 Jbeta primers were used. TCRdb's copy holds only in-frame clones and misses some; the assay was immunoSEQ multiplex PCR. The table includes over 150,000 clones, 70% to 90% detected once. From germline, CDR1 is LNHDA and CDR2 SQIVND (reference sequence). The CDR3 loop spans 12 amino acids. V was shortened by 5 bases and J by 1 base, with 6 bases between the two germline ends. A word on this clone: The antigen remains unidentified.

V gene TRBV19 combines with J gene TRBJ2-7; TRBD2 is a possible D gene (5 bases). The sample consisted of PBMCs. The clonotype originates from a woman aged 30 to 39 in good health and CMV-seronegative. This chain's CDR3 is CASSDYSYEQYF. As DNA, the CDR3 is TGTGCCAGTAGTGACTATTCCTACGAGCAGTACTTC.